This T cell receptor beta chain was sequenced during a study of vaccination and CD4 T cells after COVID-19. About the research overall: Convalescent patients had positive nasal swab PCR results for SARS-CoV-2. Disease was mild in roughly 10 and severe in one. Treatment of control cultures consisted of a CEFX pool, an HIV-1 Nef pool, or no peptide.

This clonotype showed up just a few times. Its antigen is not identified. The V gene's germline CDR1 is DFQATT and CDR2 SNEGSKA (reference sequence). Unmatched junction bases numbered 5, after V lost 2 bases and J lost 6 bases. CDR3 length: 15 amino acids. Treatment: roughly ten-day PBMC culture with coronavirus spike peptide pools or control peptides (ViraFEST assay). Cultured CD4+ T cell DNA underwent sequencing with the Oncomine TCR Beta short-read assay. TCRdb re-derived calls from the PCR reads in MiXCR, one entry per CDR3 protein. The table lists 20,000 to 30,000 distinct CDR3 sequences, roughly 42% of them singletons.

Input material: CD4+ T cells from blood, cultured in vitro. The chain combines TRBV20-1 with TRBJ2-1, with 12 bases identical to TRBD1. The clonotype comes from a human donor who had recovered from COVID-19. CDR3 DNA sequence: TGCAGTGCTAGATCCGGGACAGGGGGCTTCAATGAGCAGTTCTTC. Amino acid sequence: CSARSGTGGFNEQFF.